Following are 32 T cell receptor beta chains from one sample sequenced in a study of shared T cell receptors in the human thymus. Generated by immunoSEQ multiplex PCR, the TCRdb table keeps only in-frame clones and is missing some. This table holds over 450,000 clones, about 84% found once. The sample was also reused in another study, on human thymus T cells.

Source material: thymocytes. The receptors were sampled from a boy younger than two with a congenital heart defect.

J is TRBJ1-4 and V is TRBV9; 8 nucleotides align to TRBD1. Per germline, CDR1 SGDLS and CDR2 YYNGEE. The CDR3 runs 13 residues. V was pared by 3 bases and J by 7 bases, with 2 bases of the junction left unmatched. The CDR3 DNA follows: TGTGCCAGCAGCGGGACAGGGCCTGAAAAACTGTTTTTT. Its translation: CASSGTGPEKLFF.

The chain is built from TRBV5-4 and TRBJ2-7; 8 bases map to TRBD2. The CDR3 totals 13 residues. Per germline, CDR1 SGHNT and CDR2 YYREEE (reference sequence). V shed 3 bases, J shed 4 bases, and the junction held 3 bases outside the gene matches. CDR3 region: CASSSGLEYEQYF. The CDR3 DNA follows: TGTGCCAGCAGCTCGGGACTAGAGTACGAGCAGTACTTC.

V is TRBV29-1 and J is TRBJ2-1; tentative D call: TRBD2 (6 bases). V dropped 5 bases and J dropped 5 bases, with 16 bases sitting between them. Germline CDR1 SQVTM, CDR2 ANQGSEA. The CDR3 has 14 amino acids. Here the CDR3 DNA reads TGCAGCGTTTTTTTGTTAGCGGCTAACAATGAGCAGTTCTTC. The encoded protein is CSVFLLAANNEQFF.

The rearrangement links TRBV7-9 to TRBJ2-6; tentative D call: TRBD2 (6 bases). The CDR3 is 14 amino acids. The germline V gene encodes CDR1 SEHNR and CDR2 FQNEAQ (reference sequence). V lost 7 bases, J lost 8 bases, and 15 bases lay in between. CDR3 DNA sequence: TGTGCCAGCACCCCCACGGAGGGATCCAACGTCCTGACTTTC. The encoded protein is CASTPTEGSNVLTF.

V is TRBV27 and J is TRBJ2-7; the match to TRBD2 covers 11 bases. The CDR3 is 17 residues long. V was clipped by 2 bases and J by 5 bases; unmatched bases: 11. CDR1 and CDR2 (germline): MNHEY, SMNVEV (reference sequence). In DNA, the CDR3 is TGTGCCAGCAGTTTAACCCCGCCGACTAGCGGGATCAACGAGCAGTACTTC. Amino acid sequence: CASSLTPPTSGINEQYF.

The CDR3 here is CASSLFVGTGVKLNTGELFF. The CDR3 DNA reads as TGTGCCAGCAGTTTATTCGTCGGGACAGGGGTAAAATTGAACACCGGGGAGCTGTTTTTT. This sequence joins TRBV28 and TRBJ2-2, with 10 bases identical to TRBD1. Trimming at V came to 1 base and at J to 1 base, leaving 12 bases not matched to a gene. The V gene's germline CDR1 is MDHEN and CDR2 SYDVKM. This CDR3 has 20 amino acids.

This clone was seen a single time. The chain has TRBV15 and TRBJ2-7, with 9 bases aligning to TRBD1. This CDR3 is built from 16 residues. The trim removed 5 bases at V and 5 bases at J, leaving 13 bases unmatched. Germline V gene sequence: CDR1 LNHNV, CDR2 YYDKDF (reference sequence). The CDR3 is CATSFSPGTGSHEQYF. CDR3 bases: TGTGCCACCAGCTTCTCCCCCGGGACAGGGAGCCACGAGCAGTACTTC.

The V call is TRBV23-1, the J call TRBJ2-7; no firm D call. TRBV23-1 is placed among ORFs of uncertain function. Trimming took off 6 bases at V and 7 bases at J, with 10 bases between the two ends. CDR3 length: 11 residues. The CDR3, as DNA: TGCGCCAGCAGACCTTACCGGGAGCAGTACTTC. Residues: CASRPYREQYF.

V is TRBV29-1 and J is TRBJ2-7; 9 bases map to TRBD2. J lost 3 bases, V lost 6 bases, and 15 bases had no gene match. The germline CDR1 and CDR2 sequences are SQVTM and ANQGSEA. The CDR3 length is 16 residues. As DNA, the CDR3 is TGCAGCGTACTACTTCCCCCGGGACTAGCCTACTACGAGCAGTACTTC. Encoded protein: CSVLLPPGLAYYEQYF.

This chain joins TRBV10-3 and TRBJ2-7; 7 nucleotides match TRBD1. CDR1 ENHRY and CDR2 SYGVKD come from the germline V gene. Trimming cost V 8 bases and J 1 base; bases outside gene matches: 8. The CDR3 spans 14 residues. CDR3 DNA: TGTGCCATCCGCCAGGACAGGAGTTCCTACGAGCAGTACTTC. Encoded protein: CAIRQDRSSYEQYF.

The rearrangement uses TRBV4-3 and TRBJ2-1; 7 bases are shared with TRBD2. The length of the CDR3 is 16 residues. Germline-derived CDR1 and CDR2 are LGHNA and YSLEER. V shed 6 bases, J shed 3 bases, and the junction held 11 bases outside the gene matches. The CDR3 is CASSQHSGRHYNEQFF. In DNA, the CDR3 is TGCGCCAGCAGTCAACATAGCGGGCGGCACTACAATGAGCAGTTCTTC.

The chain joins TRBV6-4 to TRBJ2-2; the match to TRBD2 covers 11 bases. Looked up from germline, CDR1 is MRHNA and CDR2 is SNTAGT. V lost 3 bases to trimming and J lost 5 bases; unmatched junction nucleotides: 11. This CDR3 has 18 residues. CDR3 bases: TGTGCCAGCAGTGAAGGGCCCATAGCGGGAGGGCCTACCGGGGAGCTGTTTTTT. Protein sequence: CASSEGPIAGGPTGELFF.

The V call is TRBV5-4, the J call TRBJ2-1; 13 bases align to TRBD2. The germline V gene has CDR1 SGHNT and CDR2 YYREEE (reference sequence). The CDR3 sequence is 16 residues long. V shed 5 bases, J shed 4 bases, and the junction held 6 bases outside the gene matches. The CDR3 nucleotides read TGTGCCAGCAGTTCCGGGACTAGCGGGATTTACAATGAGCAGTTCTTC. Translating gives CASSSGTSGIYNEQFF. Looking up the rest from reference TRBV5-4 and TRBJ2-1 gives the full variable domain: ETGVTQSPTHLIKTRGQQVTLRCSSQSGHNTVSWYQQALGQGPQFIFQYYREEENGRGNFPPRFSGLQFPNYSSELNVNALELDDSALYLCASSSGTSGIYNEQFFGPGTRLTVL.

This chain joins TRBV5-6 and TRBJ2-7; the D gene is possibly TRBD2 (6 bases). CDR1 SGHDT and CDR2 YYEEEE come from the germline V gene. V was shortened by 4 bases and J by 6 bases, with 17 bases between the two germline ends. The CDR3 covers 14 residues. The CDR3 nucleotides read TGTGCCAGCAGCCCGTTAACCCGGAGGGGCGAGCAGTACTTC. It specifies CASSPLTRRGEQYF. Full variable domain (remainder filled in from reference TRBV5-6 and TRBJ2-7): DAGVTQSPTHLIKTRGQQVTLRCSPKSGHDTVSWYQQALGQGPQFIFQYYEEEERQRGNFPDRFSGHQFPNYSSELNVNALLLGDSALYLCASSPLTRRGEQYFGPGTRLTVT.

The genes are TRBV7-2 and TRBJ1-2; D may be TRBD1 (6 bases). The germline V and J ends were trimmed by 3 bases and 7 bases, with 18 bases remaining between them. The CDR3 contains 15 residues. Germline CDR1 reads SGHTA; CDR2 reads FQGNSA. The DNA of the CDR3 is TGTGCCAGCAGCTTCCGATTCGGGGGGGCCGGTGGCTACACCTTC. Amino acid sequence: CASSFRFGGAGGYTF. The entire variable domain, with the rest obtained from reference TRBV7-2 and TRBJ1-2, is as follows: GAGVSQSPSNKVTEKGKDVELRCDPISGHTALYWYRQSLGQGLEFLIYFQGNSAPDKSGLPSDRFSAERTGGSVSTLTIQRTQQEDSAVYLCASSFRFGGAGGYTFGSGTRLTVV.

The chain joins TRBV5-6 to TRBJ2-1; no clear D. Germline CDR1 reads SGHDT; CDR2 reads YYEEEE. V was pared by 1 base and J by 3 bases, with 8 bases between. The CDR3 length is 14 residues. The CDR3 is CASSLRGDYNEQFF. DNA for the CDR3: TGTGCCAGCAGCTTGAGAGGCGACTACAATGAGCAGTTCTTC.

The rearrangement links TRBV27 to TRBJ2-5; 7 positions match TRBD2. Per the germline V gene, CDR1 is MNHEY and CDR2 is SMNVEV (reference sequence). The V gene end was trimmed by 2 bases and the J gene end by 1 base; junction bases not matched to a gene: 4. CDR3 length: 15 amino acids. CDR3 nucleotides: TGTGCCAGCAGTTTAGGGGCTAGCGGCCAAGAGACCCAGTACTTC. This encodes CASSLGASGQETQYF.

The chain recombines TRBV2 with TRBJ2-2; D is possibly TRBD2 (6 bases). CDR1 and CDR2 from the germline V gene are SNHLY and FYNNEI. CDR3 length equals 14 residues. The germline V and J ends were trimmed by 8 bases and 3 bases, with 13 bases remaining between them. The CDR3 nucleotides read TGTGCCAGCGTACGGGAGCCGTACACCGGGGAGCTGTTTTTT. Translated: CASVREPYTGELFF.

This clone was seen only a few times. V usage is TRBV27 and J usage is TRBJ1-5; a possible D gene is TRBD1 (6 bases). V gave up 0 bases and J gave up 1 base, with 10 bases separating them. The CDR3 runs 16 residues. Germline V gene sequence: CDR1 MNHEY, CDR2 SMNVEV (reference sequence). This chain's CDR3 is CASSLSHRESNQPQHF. The CDR3, as DNA: TGTGCCAGCAGTTTATCTCACAGGGAGAGCAATCAGCCCCAGCATTTT.

This chain connects TRBV19 to TRBJ1-5, with 8 bases that match TRBD1. The germline V gene encodes CDR1 LNHDA and CDR2 SQIVND (reference sequence). Trimming removed 5 bases from V and 5 bases from J; junction bases left unmatched: 8. The CDR3 sequence is 15 residues long. The DNA of the CDR3 is TGTGCCAGTAGTGCAGGACAGGGATCCGATCAGCCCCAGCATTTT. It yields the protein CASSAGQGSDQPQHF.

This chain connects TRBV5-1 to TRBJ2-1, with 14 positions matching TRBD2. Germline lookup yields CDR1 SGHRS and CDR2 YFSETQ. The CDR3 has 20 residues. V lost 4 bases, J lost 2 bases, and 14 bases stayed unmatched. The CDR3 bases are TGCGCCAGCAGCCCGGCCTCCGGGACTAGCGGGAGTCACCCCTACAATGAGCAGTTCTTC. It translates to CASSPASGTSGSHPYNEQFF.

This clone was recorded only once. The chain uses TRBV28 and TRBJ1-1; tentatively, D is TRBD1 (5 bases). Trimming left V 7 bases short and J 7 bases short, with 19 bases between. This CDR3 region has 14 residues. Germline-derived CDR1 and CDR2 are MDHEN and SYDVKM. The CDR3 nucleotides are TGTGCCAGCACCATGATGGGGGGGTCGGGTGAAGCTTTCTTT. It translates to CASTMMGGSGEAFF.

The chain carries TRBV30 and TRBJ2-1; a weak D match, TRBD1 (5 bases). V was cut by 2 bases and J by 5 bases, with 19 bases left in between. CDR1 and CDR2 (germline): GTSNPN, SVGIG (reference sequence). The CDR3 has 16 amino acids. CDR3 sequence (DNA): TGTGCCTGGAGTCCATCCTCAGGGCGCCCAAACAATGAGCAGTTCTTC. Translation: CAWSPSSGRPNNEQFF.

The chain links TRBV10-1 to TRBJ2-1, with TRBD2 matching 9 bases. The CDR3 covers 16 residues. Germline values: CDR1 WNHNN, CDR2 SYGVQD (reference sequence). The V segment lost 3 bases and the J segment 8 bases; nucleotides outside the gene matches: 11. The CDR3 DNA sequence: TGCGCCAGCAGTGATGGCGGGAGGGCCTGGTTGGATGAGCAGTTCTTC. It yields the protein CASSDGGRAWLDEQFF.

The V and J genes are TRBV19 and TRBJ2-1; TRBD1 matches at 7 bases. CDR1 LNHDA and CDR2 SQIVND come from the germline V gene (reference sequence). This CDR3 comprises 17 residues. The J segment lost 0 bases and the V segment lost 5 bases, leaving 10 bases of the junction unmatched. The chain's CDR3 is CASSYATDRTSYNEQFF. The DNA for the CDR3 is TGTGCCAGTAGTTACGCGACGGACAGGACCTCCTACAATGAGCAGTTCTTC.

The CDR3, as DNA: TGTGCCAATTCCGCGACTAGCGGGAGGGACGAGCAGTACTTC. It yields the protein CANSATSGRDEQYF. The rearrangement joins TRBV27 to TRBJ2-7; 14 nucleotides align to TRBD2. Trimming took 10 bases from V and 5 from J; bases not matched to a gene: 7. CDR1 MNHEY and CDR2 SMNVEV come from the germline V gene (reference sequence). This CDR3 has 14 residues.

This chain links TRBV18 with TRBJ2-5, with a possible D match to TRBD2 (5 bases). CDR1 is KGHSH and CDR2 is LQKENI in the germline V gene. V was cut by 5 bases and J by 1 base, with 14 bases left in between. The CDR3 extends over 15 amino acids. In DNA, the CDR3 is TGTGCCAGCTCAACAAAAGAACTAGGCCAAGAGACCCAGTACTTC. Its protein is CASSTKELGQETQYF.

The rearrangement uses TRBV28 and TRBJ1-5; 8 bases are shared with TRBD1. The CDR3 runs 22 residues. The V gene end was trimmed by 0 bases and the J gene end by 0 bases; junction bases not matched to a gene: 19. The germline V gene has CDR1 MDHEN and CDR2 SYDVKM. CDR3: CASSLCDSLTGQAIPSNQPQHF. The CDR3 bases are TGTGCCAGCAGTTTATGCGATAGTTTAACGGGACAGGCTATCCCTAGCAATCAGCCCCAGCATTTT.

This clone was seen a single time. The chain employs TRBV29-1 and TRBJ2-7; 12 bases are a match to TRBD2. The length of the CDR3 is 18 residues. The germline V gene encodes CDR1 SQVTM and CDR2 ANQGSEA. V gave up 7 bases and J gave up 1 base; unmatched junction bases: 17. CDR3 loop: CSEQGTGTSGFRSYEQYF. The CDR3 coding sequence is TGCAGCGAACAGGGCACCGGGACTAGCGGGTTCCGATCCTACGAGCAGTACTTC.

The V and J genes are TRBV6-4 and TRBJ1-2, with 7 bases matching TRBD1. In germline, CDR1 is MRHNA, CDR2 SNTAGT. Germline trimming cut 5 bases from V and 4 bases from J; bases unmatched to any gene: 10. The CDR3 sequence is 15 residues long. The CDR3 DNA reads as TGTGCCAGCAGTCTCCGAGGGGGCGCGGGCTATGGCTACACCTTC. Its protein is CASSLRGGAGYGYTF.

The chain joins TRBV4-2 to TRBJ1-5; possible D gene TRBD1, 6 bases. This CDR3 comprises 13 residues. Trimming cost V 5 bases and J 4 bases, with 9 bases left between them. From germline, CDR1 is LGHNA and CDR2 YNFKEQ. The CDR3 loop is CASSGQTNQPQHF. The CDR3 DNA reads as TGTGCCAGCAGCGGACAGACGAATCAGCCCCAGCATTTT.

The chain is built from TRBV4-1 and TRBJ2-7; possible D gene TRBD2, 6 bases. This CDR3 contains 14 residues. Trimming left V 4 bases short and J 2 bases short, with 12 bases between. Germline V lookup: CDR1 MGHRA, CDR2 YSYEKL. Here the CDR3 reads CASSRGTLTYEQYF. DNA of the CDR3: TGCGCCAGCAGCCGGGGGACTCTTACCTACGAGCAGTACTTC.